This TCR beta chain is from a study of blood T cell repertoires in COVID-19. The V gene lost 4 bases and the J gene lost 0 bases, with 12 bases spanning the gap. From germline, CDR1 is SQVTM and CDR2 ANQGSEA. This CDR3 region has 14 residues. Clones were sequenced by immunoSEQ multiplex PCR, and TCRdb holds only the in-frame ones, with some missing. The table has fewer than 250,000 clones, around 86% seen once. Sequenced: peripheral blood. The TCR was taken from a man aged 55 to 70 with acute or convalescent COVID-19. The chain carries TRBV29-1 and TRBJ1-1, with D unclear. Here the CDR3 DNA reads TGCAGCGTTGTTCTTCAGGATATGAACACTGAAGCTTTCTTT. Translated, it gives CSVVLQDMNTEAFF.